One and the same sample provided the 28 T cell receptor beta chains below, sequenced in a study of blood T cells in healthy people across ages. Sample-barcoded 5' priming and a J-beta primer mix drove a second PCR of roughly 6 to 12 cycles. TCRdb independently ran MiXCR on the 5' RACE reads; one entry per CDR3 protein. The sample has roughly 1.7 million distinct CDR3 sequences, around 36% seen once. Sequencing was done on a sample of blood. These TCRs come from a woman aged 25 to 39 in good health.

This clonotype has more than one count but fewer than ten. The chain has TRBV15 and TRBJ2-5, with D perhaps matching TRBD1 (5 bases). The CDR3 length is 14 residues. Germline-derived CDR1 and CDR2 are LNHNV and YYDKDF (reference sequence). Trimming left V 1 base short and J 3 bases short, with 9 bases between. CDR3 region: CATSRGSREETQYF. CDR3 coding DNA: TGTGCCACCAGCAGAGGCAGCAGGGAAGAGACCCAGTACTTC.

The J gene is TRBJ2-7, the V gene TRBV12-5, with D possibly TRBD1 on 6 matching bases. Germline V gives CDR1 LGHNT, CDR2 FRNRAP. The CDR3 loop spans 15 amino acids. Trimming took off 2 bases at V and 0 bases at J, with 11 bases between the two ends. CDR3 protein: CASGLPGHSSYEQYF. DNA for the CDR3: TGTGCTAGTGGTTTGCCGGGACACTCCTCCTACGAGCAGTACTTC.

The chain couples TRBV12-3 or TRBV12-4 to TRBJ1-2; perhaps TRBD1 as D (6 bases). Deletions cut 8 bases from V and 9 bases from J, with 19 bases between. This CDR3 is 13 amino acids long. The DNA for the CDR3 is TGTGCCAGCGCAGGGGCAGGGTCTGGTCGCTACACCTTC. It specifies CASAGAGSGRYTF.

This clonotype has more than one count but fewer than ten. This rearrangement joins TRBV3-1 to TRBJ2-1, with TRBD1 identical over 11 bases. The J call may be faulty, since TRBJ2-7 better matches the DNA end. This CDR3 is built from 15 residues. The germline gives CDR1 LGHDT, CDR2 YNNKEL (reference sequence). CDR3 region: CASSQSDRGQDEQYF. The CDR3 bases are TGTGCCAGCAGCCAGTCGGACAGGGGGCAAGATGAGCAGTACTTC.

A single count supports this clonotype. One junction end does not reproduce the germline sequence, and a read error may be involved. The V gene is TRBV18, the J gene TRBJ2-1; 13 bases match TRBD2. Germline V gene lookup returns CDR1 KGHSH and CDR2 LQKENI. CDR3 length: 16 residues. The CDR3 bases are TGTGCCAGCTCACCCGGGACTAGCGGGACTTACAATAAGCAGTTCTTC. Protein: CASSPGTSGTYNKQFF.

As for this clonotype: An end of the junction does not agree with germline; a read error may underlie this. This chain uses TRBV9 with TRBJ2-7; D is possibly TRBD2 (5 bases). Germline V CDR1 and CDR2: SGDLS, YYNGEE. This CDR3 is 14 amino acids long. The CDR3 bases are TGTGCCGGCAGCCACGGACTGGTCTCCTACGAGCAGTACTTC. Translating it yields CAGSHGLVSYEQYF. Looking up the rest from reference TRBV9 and TRBJ2-7 gives the full variable domain: DSGVTQTPKHLITATGQRVTLRCSPRSGDLSVYWYQQSLDQGLQFLIQYYNGEERAKGNILERFSAQQFPDLHSELNLSSLELGDSALYFCAGSHGLVSYEQYFGPGTRLTVT.

This clonotype occurred a few times. The chain couples TRBV18 to TRBJ2-3, with a weak D call TRBD2 (5 bases). V gave up 4 bases and J gave up 2 bases, with 13 bases separating them. This CDR3 comprises 15 residues. Germline V gene sequence: CDR1 KGHSH, CDR2 LQKENI. CDR3 region: CASSLGLPLTDTQYF. DNA of the CDR3: TGTGCCAGCTCACTAGGACTGCCCCTCACAGATACGCAGTATTTT.

The gene calls are TRBV9 and TRBJ1-2; D is unclear. Trimming removed 4 bases at V and 1 base at J, with 11 bases between. Germline V lookup: CDR1 SGDLS, CDR2 YYNGEE. The CDR3 contains 14 residues. The CDR3 sequence: CASSPHEGNYGYTF. The CDR3 nucleotides read TGTGCCAGCAGCCCTCATGAGGGTAACTATGGCTACACCTTC.

J is TRBJ2-3 and V is TRBV20-1; 12 bases agree with TRBD2. After removal of 1 base from V and 5 bases from J, the junction contained 7 bases not matched to a gene. Per germline, CDR1 DFQATT and CDR2 SNEGSKA (reference sequence). This CDR3 is built from 16 residues. CDR3 nucleotides: TGCAGTGCTAGAGGGGGGGCTAGCGGGAGGGGAGATACGCAGTATTTT. It is translated as CSARGGASGRGDTQYF.

The CDR3 loop is CSASDQGVSLQQQYF. The CDR3 bases are TGCAGTGCTAGTGATCAGGGGGTGAGCCTCCAGCAGCAGTACTTC. The chain recombines TRBV20-1 with TRBJ2-7, with 7 positions matching TRBD1. This CDR3 spans 15 amino acids. The germline V gene has CDR1 DFQATT and CDR2 SNEGSKA (reference sequence). The J segment lost 8 bases and the V segment lost 3 bases, leaving 16 bases of the junction unmatched.

This chain joins TRBV7-3 and TRBJ2-2, with D perhaps TRBD2 (6 bases). Looked up from germline, CDR1 is SGHTA and CDR2 is FQGTGA. Between the trimmed V and J ends, which lost 5 bases and 5 bases, there was a span of 12 bases. The CDR3 loop spans 14 amino acids. The CDR3 nucleotides read TGTGCCAGCAGCGCGGGACGGTTGACCGGGGAGCTGTTTTTT. Its translation: CASSAGRLTGELFF.

This clonotype has just a few counts. One base away lies a much larger clone, so this may be a sequencing read error. This sequence joins TRBV20-1 and TRBJ2-3, with 10 bases identical to TRBD2. Germline assignment: CDR1 DFQATT and CDR2 SNEGSKA (reference sequence). This CDR3 has 14 residues. V gave up 6 bases and J gave up 6 bases; unmatched junction bases: 9. The CDR3 reads CSAVGSGRMDTQYF. As DNA, the CDR3 is TGCAGTGCGGTGGGTAGCGGGAGGATGGATACGCAGTATTTT.

The J gene is TRBJ1-2, the V gene TRBV2, with no clear D. V lost 3 bases and J lost 2, with 10 bases in between. The length of the CDR3 is 14 residues. Per germline, CDR1 SNHLY and CDR2 FYNNEI. The CDR3 DNA reads TGTGCCAGCAGTGAGGAGACACCCAACTATGGCTACACCTTC. Protein product: CASSEETPNYGYTF.

Only a few counts were recorded for this clonotype. A read error may account for a junction end that differs from germline. The gene calls are TRBV5-1 and TRBJ2-3, with D hard to call. Germline CDR1 and CDR2: SGHRS and YFSETQ. CDR3 size: 16 residues. CDR3 nucleotides: TGTGCCAGCAGTTTAACAACTGGCGGATCCACAGATACGCAGTATTTT. Protein product: CASSLTTGGSTDTQYF.

The V and J genes are TRBV9 and TRBJ2-2; 7 nucleotides match TRBD2. The ends lost 3 bases at V and 4 bases at J; junction bases unmatched: 6. CDR3 length equals 15 residues. Germline V gene sequence: CDR1 SGDLS, CDR2 YYNGEE. The CDR3 region is CASSGTPSGTGELFF. CDR3 coding DNA: TGTGCCAGCAGCGGGACCCCTAGCGGCACCGGGGAGCTGTTTTTT.

This clonotype was picked up a small number of times. This clone may be a read error of a much larger clone one base away. This chain links TRBV5-1 with TRBJ2-5, with D tentatively TRBD2 (5 bases). Germline assignment: CDR1 SGHRS and CDR2 YFSETQ. Trimming took 0 bases from V and 13 from J, leaving 22 bases between them. This CDR3 comprises 15 residues. The CDR3 nucleotides read TGCGCCAGCAGCTTGGTAGGTACGGGATTCGACGAGCGGTACTTC. It translates to CASSLVGTGFDERYF.

This clonotype was seen a few times. The CDR3 is CAISEATGSQSPLHF. As DNA, the CDR3 is TGTGCCATCAGTGAAGCGACAGGCTCCCAATCACCCCTCCACTTT. V gene TRBV10-3 combines with J gene TRBJ1-6, with D perhaps TRBD1 (6 bases). This CDR3 comprises 15 residues. The germline V gene encodes CDR1 ENHRY and CDR2 SYGVKD. Trimming removed 3 bases from V and 10 bases from J, with 16 bases in between.

The chain links TRBV7-6 to TRBJ2-7; 10 bases agree with TRBD1. Germline V lookup: CDR1 SGHVS, CDR2 FNYEAQ. The CDR3 sequence is 16 residues long. Trimming at V came to 5 bases and at J to 1 base, leaving 8 bases not matched to a gene. This chain's CDR3 is CASSPGQGGISYEQYF. The CDR3 bases are TGTGCCAGCAGCCCCGGACAGGGGGGGATATCCTACGAGCAGTACTTC.

The rearrangement uses TRBV20-1 and TRBJ2-7; TRBD2 is a possible D gene (6 bases). The germline CDR1 and CDR2 sequences are DFQATT and SNEGSKA (reference sequence). The V gene lost 6 bases and the J gene lost 4 bases, with 19 bases spanning the gap. The CDR3 loop spans 14 amino acids. Here the CDR3 reads CSAGGVTPIYEQYF. The CDR3 nucleotides read TGCAGTGCCGGGGGAGTGACTCCCATATACGAGCAGTACTTC.

This clonotype has only one observation. The rearrangement uses TRBV27 and TRBJ1-1; D remains unclear. In germline, CDR1 is MNHEY, CDR2 SMNVEV (reference sequence). This CDR3 is 15 amino acids long. V was cut by 5 bases and J by 4 bases, with 17 bases left in between. CDR3 in DNA: TGTGCCAGCAGTACACCATTGAGGGTGGGCACTGAAGCTTTCTTT. This encodes CASSTPLRVGTEAFF.

V gene TRBV7-6 combines with J gene TRBJ2-7; no definite D call. This CDR3 is built from 11 residues. Looked up from germline, CDR1 is SGHVS and CDR2 is FNYEAQ. V was cut by 8 bases and J by 5 bases, with 10 bases left in between. The DNA for the CDR3 is TGTGCCAGCGGCGACTCTCACGAGCAGTACTTC. Amino acid sequence: CASGDSHEQYF.

The chain employs TRBV20-1 and TRBJ2-7; weak D call: TRBD2 (6 bases). V was pared by 4 bases and J by 4 bases, with 20 bases between. Germline-derived CDR1 and CDR2 are DFQATT and SNEGSKA (reference sequence). The CDR3 length is 15 residues. In DNA, the CDR3 is TGCAGTGCTATCGTGAAAGGGACTCTAAATTACGAGCAGTACTTC. Its protein product is CSAIVKGTLNYEQYF.

V is TRBV9 and J is TRBJ2-3; possible D gene TRBD1, 6 bases. Germline-derived CDR1 and CDR2 are SGDLS and YYNGEE. The V gene lost 4 bases and the J gene lost 3 bases, with 15 bases spanning the gap. This CDR3 has 15 amino acids. The CDR3 nucleotides are TGTGCCAGCAGCTTCTCGGGGACACGGACAGATACGCAGTATTTT. As protein: CASSFSGTRTDTQYF.

This clonotype turned up a few times. The chain has TRBV20-1 and TRBJ2-7; TRBD2 might be the D (5 bases). Germline CDR1 is DFQATT and CDR2 is SNEGSKA (reference sequence). The germline V and J ends were trimmed by 0 bases and 3 bases, with 12 bases remaining between them. CDR3 length: 14 amino acids. CDR3 coding DNA: TGCAGTGCTAGAGACCTGGGAGCCGGCTACGAGCAGTACTTC. Its translation: CSARDLGAGYEQYF.

V and J are TRBV24-1 and TRBJ2-3, with D unclear. CDR3 length: 14 amino acids. CDR1 is KGHDR and CDR2 is SFDVKD in the germline V gene. V lost 5 bases and J 8 bases, leaving 16 bases between the germline ends. CDR3 DNA sequence: TGTGCCACCAGTGGGTCACCTGCGACCCTTACGCAGTATTTT. This codes for CATSGSPATLTQYF.

This chain links TRBV20-1 with TRBJ1-1, with D possibly being TRBD1 (6 bases). CDR3 length: 17 residues. Germline CDR1 is DFQATT and CDR2 is SNEGSKA (reference sequence). The germline V and J ends were trimmed by 0 bases and 2 bases, with 19 bases remaining between them. The CDR3 is CSARDPVGGDRNTEAFF. In DNA form, the CDR3 reads TGCAGTGCTAGAGATCCGGTGGGGGGCGATAGAAACACTGAAGCTTTCTTT.

There are a few counts of this clonotype. This sequence joins TRBV6-6 and TRBJ1-2; D unclear. Germline lookup yields CDR1 MNHNY and CDR2 SVGAGI (reference sequence). V was cut by 0 bases and J by 7 bases, with 18 bases left in between. The CDR3 is made up of 16 amino acids. CDR3 protein: CASSYSLGGPSGGYTF. In DNA form, the CDR3 reads TGTGCCAGCAGTTACTCCCTCGGAGGGCCCAGCGGTGGCTACACCTTC.

This clonotype was seen a handful of times. This chain joins TRBV12-3 or TRBV12-4 and TRBJ1-2, with D perhaps matching TRBD1 (6 bases). CDR3 length: 14 amino acids. V shed 5 bases and J shed 5 bases, with 15 bases lying between them. The CDR3 spells CASSQGRLGYGYTF. In DNA form, the CDR3 reads TGTGCCAGCAGTCAGGGGCGCTTGGGGTATGGCTACACCTTC.